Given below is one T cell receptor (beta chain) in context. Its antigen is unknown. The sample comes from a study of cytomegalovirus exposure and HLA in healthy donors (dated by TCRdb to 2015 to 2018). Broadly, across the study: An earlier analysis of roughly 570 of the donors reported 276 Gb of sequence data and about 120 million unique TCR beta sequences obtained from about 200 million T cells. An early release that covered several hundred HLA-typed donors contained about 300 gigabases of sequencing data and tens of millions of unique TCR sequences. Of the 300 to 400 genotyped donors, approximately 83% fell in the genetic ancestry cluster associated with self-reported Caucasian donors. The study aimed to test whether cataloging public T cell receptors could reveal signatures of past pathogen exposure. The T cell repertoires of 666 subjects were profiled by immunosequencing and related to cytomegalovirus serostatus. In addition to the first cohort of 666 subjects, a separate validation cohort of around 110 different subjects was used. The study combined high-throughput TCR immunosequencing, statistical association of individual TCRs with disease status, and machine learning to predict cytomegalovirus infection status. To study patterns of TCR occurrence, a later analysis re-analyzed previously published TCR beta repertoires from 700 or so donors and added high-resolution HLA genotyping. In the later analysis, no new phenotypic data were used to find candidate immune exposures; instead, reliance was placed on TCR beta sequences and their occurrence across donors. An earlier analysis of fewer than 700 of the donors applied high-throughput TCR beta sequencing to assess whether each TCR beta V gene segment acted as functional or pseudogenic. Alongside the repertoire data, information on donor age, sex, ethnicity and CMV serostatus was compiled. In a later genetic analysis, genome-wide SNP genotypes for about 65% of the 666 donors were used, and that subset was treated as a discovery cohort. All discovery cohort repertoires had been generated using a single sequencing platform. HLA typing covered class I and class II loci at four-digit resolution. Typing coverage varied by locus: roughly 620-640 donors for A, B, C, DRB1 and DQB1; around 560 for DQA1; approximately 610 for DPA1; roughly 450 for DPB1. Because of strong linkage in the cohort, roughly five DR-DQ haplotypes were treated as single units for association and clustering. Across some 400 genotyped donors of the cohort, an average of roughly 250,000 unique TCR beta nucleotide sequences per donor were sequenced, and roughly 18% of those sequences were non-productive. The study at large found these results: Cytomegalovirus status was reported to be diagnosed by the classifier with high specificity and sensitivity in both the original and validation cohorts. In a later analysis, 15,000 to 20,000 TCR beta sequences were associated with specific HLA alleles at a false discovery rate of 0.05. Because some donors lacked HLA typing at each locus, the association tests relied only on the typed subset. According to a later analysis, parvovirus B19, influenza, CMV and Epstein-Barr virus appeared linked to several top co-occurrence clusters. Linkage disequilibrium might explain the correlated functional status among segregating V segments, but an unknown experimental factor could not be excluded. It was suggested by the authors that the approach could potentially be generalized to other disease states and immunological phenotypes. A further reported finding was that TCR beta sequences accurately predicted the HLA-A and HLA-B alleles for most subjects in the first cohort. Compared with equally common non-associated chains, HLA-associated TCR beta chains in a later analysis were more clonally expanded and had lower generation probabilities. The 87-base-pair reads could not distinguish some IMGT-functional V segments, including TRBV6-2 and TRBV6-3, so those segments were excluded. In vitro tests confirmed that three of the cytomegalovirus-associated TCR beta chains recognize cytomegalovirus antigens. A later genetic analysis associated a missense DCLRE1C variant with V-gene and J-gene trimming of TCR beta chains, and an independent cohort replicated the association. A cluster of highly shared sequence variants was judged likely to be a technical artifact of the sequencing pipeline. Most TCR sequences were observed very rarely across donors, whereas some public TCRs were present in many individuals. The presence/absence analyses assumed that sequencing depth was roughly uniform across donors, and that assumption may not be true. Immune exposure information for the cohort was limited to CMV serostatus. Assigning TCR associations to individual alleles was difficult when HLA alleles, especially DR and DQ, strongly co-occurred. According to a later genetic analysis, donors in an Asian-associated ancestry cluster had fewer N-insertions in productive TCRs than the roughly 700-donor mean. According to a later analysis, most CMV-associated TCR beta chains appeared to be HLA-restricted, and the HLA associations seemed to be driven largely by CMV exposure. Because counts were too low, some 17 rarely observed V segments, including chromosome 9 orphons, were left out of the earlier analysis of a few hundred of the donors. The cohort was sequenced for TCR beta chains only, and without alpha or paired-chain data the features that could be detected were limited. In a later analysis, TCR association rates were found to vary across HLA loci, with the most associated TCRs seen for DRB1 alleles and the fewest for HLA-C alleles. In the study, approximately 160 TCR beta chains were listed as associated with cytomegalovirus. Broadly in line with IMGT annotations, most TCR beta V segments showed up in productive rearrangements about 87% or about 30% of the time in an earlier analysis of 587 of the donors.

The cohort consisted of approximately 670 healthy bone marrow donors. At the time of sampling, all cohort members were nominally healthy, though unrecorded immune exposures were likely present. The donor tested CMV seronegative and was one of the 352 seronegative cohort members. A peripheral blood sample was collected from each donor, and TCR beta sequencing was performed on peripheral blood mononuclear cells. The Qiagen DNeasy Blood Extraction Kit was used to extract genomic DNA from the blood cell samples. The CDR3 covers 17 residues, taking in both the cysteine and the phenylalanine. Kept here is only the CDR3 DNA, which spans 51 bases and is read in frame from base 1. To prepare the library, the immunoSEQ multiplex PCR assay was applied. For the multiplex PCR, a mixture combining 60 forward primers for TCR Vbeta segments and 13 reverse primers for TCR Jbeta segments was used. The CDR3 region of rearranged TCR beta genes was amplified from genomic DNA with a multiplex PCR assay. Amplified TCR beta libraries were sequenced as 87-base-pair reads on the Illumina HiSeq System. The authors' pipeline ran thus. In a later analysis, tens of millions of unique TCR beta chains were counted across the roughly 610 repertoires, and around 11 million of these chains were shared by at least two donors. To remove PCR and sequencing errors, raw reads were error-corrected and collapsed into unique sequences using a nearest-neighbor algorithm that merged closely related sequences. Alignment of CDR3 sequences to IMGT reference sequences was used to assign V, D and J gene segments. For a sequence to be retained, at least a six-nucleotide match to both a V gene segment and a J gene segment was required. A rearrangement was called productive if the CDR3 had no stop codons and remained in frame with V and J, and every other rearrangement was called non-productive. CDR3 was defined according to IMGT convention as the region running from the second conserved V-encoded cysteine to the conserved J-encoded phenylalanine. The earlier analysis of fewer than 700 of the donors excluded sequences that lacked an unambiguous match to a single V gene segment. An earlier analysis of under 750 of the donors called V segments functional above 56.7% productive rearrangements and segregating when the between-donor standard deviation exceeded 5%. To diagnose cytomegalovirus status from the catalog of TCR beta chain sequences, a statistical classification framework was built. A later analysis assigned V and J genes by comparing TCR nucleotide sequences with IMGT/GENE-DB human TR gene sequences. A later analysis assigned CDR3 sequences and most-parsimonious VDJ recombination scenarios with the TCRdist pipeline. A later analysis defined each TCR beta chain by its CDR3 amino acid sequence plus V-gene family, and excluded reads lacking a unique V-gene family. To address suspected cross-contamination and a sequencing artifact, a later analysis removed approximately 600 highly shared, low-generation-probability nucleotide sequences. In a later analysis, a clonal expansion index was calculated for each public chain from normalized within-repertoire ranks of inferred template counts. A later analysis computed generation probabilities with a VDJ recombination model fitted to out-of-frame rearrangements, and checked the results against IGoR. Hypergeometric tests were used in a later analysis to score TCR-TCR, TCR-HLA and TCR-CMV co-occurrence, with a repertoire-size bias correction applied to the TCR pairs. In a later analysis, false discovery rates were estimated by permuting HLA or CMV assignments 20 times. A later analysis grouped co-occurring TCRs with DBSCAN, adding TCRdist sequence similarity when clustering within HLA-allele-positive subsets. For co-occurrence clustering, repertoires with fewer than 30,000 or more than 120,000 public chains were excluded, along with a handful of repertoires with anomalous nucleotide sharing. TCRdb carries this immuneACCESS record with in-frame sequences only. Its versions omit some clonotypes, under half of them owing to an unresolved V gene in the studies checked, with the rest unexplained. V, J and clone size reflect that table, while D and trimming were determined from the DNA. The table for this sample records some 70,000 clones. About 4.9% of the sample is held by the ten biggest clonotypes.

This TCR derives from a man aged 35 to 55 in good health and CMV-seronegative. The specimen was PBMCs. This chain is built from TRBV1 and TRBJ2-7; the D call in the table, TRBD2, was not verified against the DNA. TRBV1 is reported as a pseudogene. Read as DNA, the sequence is TGCACCAGCAGCCATCAGAGGATAGGTGGAAGGAAGGACGAGCAGTACTTC. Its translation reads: CTSSHQRIGGRKDEQYF.